This T cell receptor (beta chain) was sequenced for a study of Ad26.COV2.S vaccination and SARS-CoV-2 variants. Here immunoSEQ multiplex PCR was the method, and the copy in TCRdb shows in-frame clones only, minus some. Of hundreds of thousands of clones listed, about nine tenths are singletons. The treatment denotes: around 19 received Ad26.COV2.S at low or high dose, single or two shots; 5 received placebo; per-sample allocation not given. Vaccine and placebo recipients were sampled on day 63 after the first injection. The study used a vaccine consisting of an Ad26 vector that expressed Wuhan-strain SARS-CoV-2 spike. Germline CDR1 and CDR2: LGHDT and YNNKEL (reference sequence). This CDR3 region has 12 residues. Trimming stripped 1 base from V and 4 bases from J, with 2 bases between.

The clonotype originates from a person between 18 and 65 years old who received the Ad26.COV2.S COVID-19 vaccine or a placebo. The specimen was peripheral blood, collected in a trial of Ad26.COV2.S vaccine versus placebo. The chain carries TRBV3-1 (or the pseudogene TRBV3-2) and TRBJ1-3; D unclear. In DNA form, the CDR3 reads TGTGCCAGCAGCCAAGGCGGAAACACCATATATTTT. Translation gives CASSQGGNTIYF.